The 10 T cell receptor beta chains listed next were all sequenced from one sample in a study of blood T cell repertoires in COVID-19. Libraries were prepared by immunoSEQ multiplex PCR; TCRdb keeps only in-frame clonotypes and omits some of them. The sample holds approximately 210,000 clones, around four fifths seen once. Sequences were obtained from peripheral blood. These receptors originate from a human donor in a cohort sampled during active COVID-19.

The V gene is TRBV2, the J gene TRBJ1-5; 8 positions agree with TRBD1. In germline, CDR1 is SNHLY, CDR2 FYNNEI. This CDR3 spans 13 amino acids. Losses at the gene ends were 5 bases for V and 7 bases for J; bases not matched to a gene: 4. CDR3 protein: CASSLQGDQPQHF. CDR3 coding DNA: TGTGCCAGCAGTTTACAGGGGGACCAGCCCCAGCATTTT.

The chain couples TRBV2 to TRBJ1-2; 7 nucleotides line up with TRBD1. Trimming at V came to 5 bases and at J to 4 bases, leaving 7 bases not matched to a gene. The CDR3 spans 14 residues. Germline loops: CDR1 SNHLY, CDR2 FYNNEI. CDR3 protein: CASSRDSSSYGYTF. The CDR3 DNA is TGTGCCAGCAGTCGGGACAGCTCTAGCTATGGCTACACCTTC.

This clone showed up just a few times. CDR3 bases: TGTGCCAGCAGCTTAAACGGGGGGGCCGGATACGAGCAGTACGTC. Translated: CASSLNGGAGYEQYV. The chain links TRBV7-9 to TRBJ2-7; TRBD2 aligns across 8 bases. CDR3 length: 15 residues. The V and J ends lost 2 bases and 4 bases, in that order; junction bases with no gene match: 7. The germline CDR1 and CDR2 sequences are SEHNR and FQNEAQ (reference sequence).

This clone was seen a handful of times. This sequence joins TRBV5-1 and TRBJ2-7; TRBD2 aligns across 10 bases. This CDR3 has 15 residues. Trimming took 4 bases from V and 3 from J; bases not matched to a gene: 7. Germline loops: CDR1 SGHRS, CDR2 YFSETQ. In nucleotides, the CDR3 is TGCGCCAGCAGCAGAGCTAGCGGGAGTATCTACGAGCAGTACTTC. Protein: CASSRASGSIYEQYF.

The chain couples TRBV3-1 (or the pseudogene TRBV3-2) to TRBJ2-3; D gene ambiguous. The CDR3 is made up of 16 amino acids. The V end lost 2 bases, the J end lost 5 bases, and 17 bases lay between the germline ends. Germline assignment: CDR1 LGHDT and CDR2 YNNKEL (reference sequence). The CDR3 coding sequence is TGTGCCAGCAGCCAACAACGGTTAGTCTCATTAGATACGCAGTATTTT. The encoded protein is CASSQQRLVSLDTQYF.

The V and J genes are TRBV11-2 and TRBJ2-7, with 8 bases identical to TRBD1. This CDR3 is built from 15 residues. The V segment lost 3 bases and the J segment 2 bases; nucleotides outside the gene matches: 6. From germline, CDR1 is SGHAT and CDR2 FQNNGV. This chain's CDR3 is CASSFGTGGPYEQYF. The CDR3, as DNA: TGTGCCAGCAGCTTCGGGACAGGAGGACCCTACGAGCAGTACTTC.

The chain has TRBV6-5 and TRBJ1-1; D not resolved. This CDR3 region has 15 residues. Germline-derived CDR1 and CDR2 are MNHEY and SVGAGI. V dropped 6 bases and J dropped 3 bases, with 17 bases sitting between them. CDR3 protein: CASRVEPWRYTEAFF. CDR3 coding DNA: TGTGCCAGCAGGGTCGAACCGTGGCGGTACACTGAAGCTTTCTTT.

This clone was picked up one time. The chain has TRBV11-2 and TRBJ2-3; no definite D call. Germline loops: CDR1 SGHAT, CDR2 FQNNGV. The CDR3 covers 13 residues. Trimming took 4 bases from V and 1 from J, leaving 6 bases between them. The CDR3 sequence: CASSSSRTDTQYF. In DNA form, the CDR3 reads TGTGCCAGCAGCTCTAGTCGCACAGATACGCAGTATTTT.

This sequence joins TRBV28 and TRBJ1-2; the match to TRBD1 covers 7 bases. This CDR3 contains 14 residues. Unmatched junction bases numbered 6, after V lost 5 bases and J lost 3 bases. The germline gives CDR1 MDHEN, CDR2 SYDVKM. CDR3 in DNA: TGTGCCAGCAGTGAGACAGGGAGATACTATGGCTACACCTTC. Protein sequence: CASSETGRYYGYTF.

This chain connects TRBV2 to TRBJ2-2, with D maybe TRBD1 (5 bases). Trimming shortened V by 4 bases and J by 3 bases, and 9 bases separated the two germline ends. Per the germline V gene, CDR1 is SNHLY and CDR2 is FYNNEI. CDR3 size: 14 residues. This CDR3 is CASSVPQDTGELFF. CDR3 nucleotide sequence: TGTGCCAGCAGTGTTCCACAGGACACCGGGGAGCTGTTTTTT.